Below, 14 T cell receptor beta chains from the same sample are listed, as sequenced in a study of blood T cell repertoires in COVID-19. The table came from immunoSEQ multiplex PCR; TCRdb's copy has only in-frame clones and leaves some out. In the table there are roughly 250,000 clones, around 83% of which are singletons. Sequenced sample: peripheral blood. The receptors derive from a man between 40 and 49 years old with active or convalescent COVID-19.

V usage is TRBV2 and J usage is TRBJ2-1; perhaps TRBD2 as D (7 bases). CDR1 SNHLY and CDR2 FYNNEI come from the germline V gene. CDR3 length: 15 amino acids. Trimming removed 6 bases from V and 0 bases from J, with 12 bases in between. This CDR3 is CASRGGGSSYNEQFF. CDR3 DNA sequence: TGTGCCAGCAGGGGGGGCGGGAGCTCCTACAATGAGCAGTTCTTC.

This clone was detected once. V and J are TRBV30 and TRBJ2-3, with 10 bases identical to TRBD2. The CDR3 extends over 13 amino acids. CDR1 and CDR2 (germline): GTSNPN, SVGIG (reference sequence). The ends lost 5 bases at V and 4 bases at J; junction bases unmatched: 3. This chain's CDR3 is CAWGSGGADTQYF. Written as DNA, the CDR3 is TGTGCCTGGGGAAGCGGGGGGGCAGATACGCAGTATTTT.

This chain joins TRBV5-4 and TRBJ1-1, with 8 nucleotides matching TRBD1. Germline-derived CDR1 and CDR2 are SGHNT and YYREEE (reference sequence). The CDR3 totals 14 residues. Trimming removed 4 bases from V and 6 bases from J; junction bases left unmatched: 8. CDR3 coding DNA: TGTGCCAGCAGCCAAGGACAGGGTCGCGCTGAAGCTTTCTTT. Translated: CASSQGQGRAEAFF.

V usage is TRBV6-5 and J usage is TRBJ1-6, with 9 bases identical to TRBD1. Per germline, CDR1 MNHEY and CDR2 SVGAGI. The CDR3 length is 16 residues. Germline trimming cut 4 bases from V and 8 bases from J; bases unmatched to any gene: 9. The DNA of the CDR3 is TGTGCCAGCAGTTTAGAGCGGGACAGGGACGATTCACCCCTCCACTTT. Its translation: CASSLERDRDDSPLHF.

The V call is TRBV19, the J call TRBJ1-2, with TRBD1 identical over 9 bases. The germline V gene has CDR1 LNHDA and CDR2 SQIVND (reference sequence). With V trimmed by 6 bases and J by 5 bases, 4 bases remained unmatched. The CDR3 contains 13 residues. The CDR3 here is CASRQQGAYGYTF. The CDR3 DNA is TGTGCCAGTAGGCAACAGGGGGCATATGGCTACACCTTC.

This sequence joins TRBV28 and TRBJ1-5; D is possibly TRBD1 (5 bases). There are 15 residues in the CDR3. Germline V gene sequence: CDR1 MDHEN, CDR2 SYDVKM. The V and J ends lost 2 bases and 0 bases respectively, with 8 bases between them. CDR3 nucleotide sequence: TGTGCCAGCAGTTTACAGGGTAATAGCAATCAGCCCCAGCATTTT. Translating gives CASSLQGNSNQPQHF.

The rearrangement links TRBV15 to TRBJ1-2; D is ambiguous. Germline lookup yields CDR1 LNHNV and CDR2 YYDKDF (reference sequence). With 8 bases removed from V and 1 base from J, the gap between germline ends came to 14 bases. This CDR3 region has 14 residues. CDR3 residues: CATSTEYINYGYTF. The DNA for the CDR3 is TGTGCCACCTCGACGGAGTACATTAACTATGGCTACACCTTC.

The chain joins TRBV5-1 to TRBJ2-3, with 13 bases aligning to TRBD2. Germline-derived CDR1 and CDR2 are SGHRS and YFSETQ. The CDR3 has 16 amino acids. The J segment lost 0 bases and the V segment lost 10 bases, leaving 8 bases of the junction unmatched. Here the CDR3 DNA reads TGCGCCTCCCAGACTAGCGGGGGGACTAGCACAGATACGCAGTATTTT. Its protein product is CASQTSGGTSTDTQYF.

This chain joins TRBV2 and TRBJ1-3, with 9 nucleotides matching TRBD1. Trimming cost V 5 bases and J 4 bases; bases outside gene matches: 15. Germline CDR1 is SNHLY and CDR2 is FYNNEI. The CDR3 contains 18 residues. In nucleotides, the CDR3 is TGTGCCAGCAGTTTTGACAGGGGGTCTAGGCTCTCAGGAAACACCATATATTTT. Translation gives CASSFDRGSRLSGNTIYF.

The V gene is TRBV10-3, the J gene TRBJ2-1; D not certain. Germline V gene sequence: CDR1 ENHRY, CDR2 SYGVKD. V was shortened by 3 bases and J by 9 bases, with 6 bases between the two germline ends. The CDR3 length is 11 residues. Here the CDR3 reads CAISEQSEQFF. In DNA, the CDR3 is TGTGCCATCAGTGAACAGAGTGAGCAGTTCTTC.

The V and J genes are TRBV28 and TRBJ1-2; TRBD1 matches at 10 bases. The V and J ends lost 4 bases and 4 bases, in that order; junction bases with no gene match: 3. The CDR3 runs 14 residues. CDR1 MDHEN and CDR2 SYDVKM come from the germline V gene. CDR3 residues: CASSSDRGVYGYTF. Written as DNA, the CDR3 is TGTGCCAGCAGTTCGGACAGGGGGGTCTATGGCTACACCTTC.

The rearrangement uses TRBV10-3 and TRBJ1-1; D is possibly TRBD1 (6 bases). CDR1 ENHRY and CDR2 SYGVKD come from the germline V gene. The CDR3 spans 13 residues. V lost 5 bases and J 2 bases, leaving 9 bases between the germline ends. CDR3 nucleotides: TGTGCCATCAGTACACAGGGTAACACTGAAGCTTTCTTT. It specifies CAISTQGNTEAFF.

The chain employs TRBV5-1 and TRBJ2-4, with D maybe TRBD1 (6 bases). Germline CDR1 and CDR2: SGHRS and YFSETQ. CDR3 length: 14 residues. Trimming stripped 2 bases from V and 0 bases from J, with 6 bases between. The CDR3 sequence is CASSLQGAKNIQYF. CDR3 DNA sequence: TGCGCCAGCAGCTTACAGGGAGCCAAAAACATTCAGTACTTC. Combining the CDR3 with reference TRBV5-1 and TRBJ2-4 gives the whole variable domain KAGVTQTPRYLIKTRGQQVTLSCSPISGHRSVSWYQQTPGQGLQFLFEYFSETQRNKGNFPGRFSGRQFSNSRSEMNVSTLELGDSALYLCASSLQGAKNIQYFGAGTRLSVL.

The chain is built from TRBV2 and TRBJ1-2; 8 bases are shared with TRBD1. The V segment lost 2 bases and the J segment 7 bases; nucleotides outside the gene matches: 3. Germline V gives CDR1 SNHLY, CDR2 FYNNEI. The CDR3 spans 13 residues. As DNA, the CDR3 is TGTGCCAGCAGTGAATCCGGACAGGGTGGCTACACCTTC. As protein: CASSESGQGGYTF. The full variable domain, with the rest looked up from reference TRBV2 and TRBJ1-2, is EPEVTQTPSHQVTQMGQEVILRCVPISNHLYFYWYRQILGQKVEFLVSFYNNEISEKSEIFDDQFSVERPDGSNFTLKIRSTKLEDSAMYFCASSESGQGGYTFGSGTRLTVV.